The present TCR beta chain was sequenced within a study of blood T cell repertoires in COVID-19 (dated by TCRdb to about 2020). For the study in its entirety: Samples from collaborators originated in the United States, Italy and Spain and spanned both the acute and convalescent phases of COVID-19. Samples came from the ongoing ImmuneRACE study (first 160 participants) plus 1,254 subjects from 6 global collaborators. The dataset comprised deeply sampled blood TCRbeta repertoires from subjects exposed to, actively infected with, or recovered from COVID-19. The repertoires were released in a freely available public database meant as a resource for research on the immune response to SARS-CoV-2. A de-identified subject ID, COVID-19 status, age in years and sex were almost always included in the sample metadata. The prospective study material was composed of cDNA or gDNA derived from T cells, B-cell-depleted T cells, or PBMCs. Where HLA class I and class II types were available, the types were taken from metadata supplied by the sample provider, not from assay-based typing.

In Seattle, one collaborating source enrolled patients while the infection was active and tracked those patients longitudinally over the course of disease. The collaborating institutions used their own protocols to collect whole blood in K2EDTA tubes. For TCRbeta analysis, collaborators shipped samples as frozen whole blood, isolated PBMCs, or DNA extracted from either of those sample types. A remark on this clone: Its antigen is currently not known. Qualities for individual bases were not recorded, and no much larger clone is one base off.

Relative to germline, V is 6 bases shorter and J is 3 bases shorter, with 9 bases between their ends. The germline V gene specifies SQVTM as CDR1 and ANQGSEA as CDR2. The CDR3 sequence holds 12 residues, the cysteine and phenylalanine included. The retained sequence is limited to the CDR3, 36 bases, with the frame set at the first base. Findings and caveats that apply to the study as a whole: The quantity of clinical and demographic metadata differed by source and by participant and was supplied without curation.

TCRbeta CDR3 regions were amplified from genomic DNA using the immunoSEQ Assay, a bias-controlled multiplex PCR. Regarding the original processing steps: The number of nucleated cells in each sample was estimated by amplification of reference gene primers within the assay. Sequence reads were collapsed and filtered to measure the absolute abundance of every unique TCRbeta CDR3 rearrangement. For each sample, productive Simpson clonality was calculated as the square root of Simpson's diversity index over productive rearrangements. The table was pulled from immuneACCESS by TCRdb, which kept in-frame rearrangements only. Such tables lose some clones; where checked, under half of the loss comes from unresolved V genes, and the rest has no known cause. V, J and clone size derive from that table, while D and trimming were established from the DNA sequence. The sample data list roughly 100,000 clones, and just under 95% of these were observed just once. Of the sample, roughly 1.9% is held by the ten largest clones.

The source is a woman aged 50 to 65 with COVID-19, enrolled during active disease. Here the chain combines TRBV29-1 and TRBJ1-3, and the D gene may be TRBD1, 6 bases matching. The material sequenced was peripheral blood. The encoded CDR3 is CSVSTGGNTIYF. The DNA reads TGCAGCGTCTCGACAGGTGGAAACACCATATATTTT.